These T cell receptor beta chains were read from a single sample in a study of shared clonotypes between healthy human individuals. Assay used: immunoSEQ multiplex PCR; TCRdb lists only in-frame clones, some missing. The sample yields 75,000 to 100,000 clones, less than 50% seen once. Sequencing used PBMCs. The source is a woman aged 40 to 49 in good health. Some clones in this sample may be carry-over from other donors' samples. Each CDR3 is given with its conserved first and last residue. A D gene is named only where the DNA matches it firmly. For some rows the clone size is stated as once, few or many, or as a class when expanded; others skip it.

NA | TRBJ1-1 | few | TRBV18 | CASSPGENTEAFF | TGTGCCAGCTCACCAGGGGAGAACACTGAAGCTTTCTTT
NA | TRBJ2-7 | many | TRBV28 | CASSLHSDNYEQYF | TGTGCCAGCAGTTTACACTCCGATAACTACGAGCAGTACTTC
NA | TRBJ2-1 | many | TRBV29-1 | CSVTKAGVDNEQFF | TGCAGCGTTACGAAAGCCGGGGTGGACAATGAGCAGTTCTTC
NA | TRBJ2-1 | few | TRBV30 | CALRAVSSYNEQFF | TGTGCCTTAAGAGCGGTTAGCTCCTACAATGAGCAGTTCTTC
NA | TRBJ2-7 | few | TRBV27 | CASSFAAGGIPYEQYF | TGTGCCAGCAGTTTCGCGGCAGGGGGGATCCCCTACGAGCAGTACTTC
TRBD2 | TRBJ2-3 | NA | TRBV15 | CATRVPLGSGRNADTQYF | TGTGCCACCAGAGTACCCCTCGGGAGCGGGAGGAACGCAGATACGCAGTATTTT
NA | TRBJ1-5 | NA | TRBV19 | CASSKRSNSNQPQHF | TGTGCCAGTAGTAAGCGGTCGAATAGCAATCAGCCCCAGCATTTT
TRBD1 | TRBJ1-1 | NA | TRBV28 | CASEEGGDLNTEAFF | TGTGCCAGCGAGGAAGGGGGCGATCTGAACACTGAAGCTTTCTTT
NA | TRBJ2-5 | NA | TRBV7-9 | CASSLRGGLQETQYF | TGTGCCAGCAGCTTAAGAGGTGGCCTCCAAGAGACCCAGTACTTC
NA | TRBJ1-4 | NA | TRBV18 | CASSPPKAAGEKLFF | TGTGCCAGCTCACCACCTAAGGCGGCTGGGGAAAAACTGTTTTTT
TRBD2 | TRBJ2-7 | many | TRBV4-2 | CASSQGLAGRNEQYF | TGTGCCAGCAGCCAGGGACTAGCGGGAAGGAACGAGCAGTACTTC
NA | TRBJ2-5 | many | TRBV6-6 | CASSQSRETQYF | TGTGCCAGCAGTCAGAGCAGGGAGACCCAGTACTTC
NA | TRBJ2-6 | NA | TRBV19 | CASSIGGNGANVLTF | TGTGCCAGTAGTATAGGAGGGAATGGGGCCAACGTCCTGACTTTC
NA | TRBJ1-5 | NA | TRBV6-6 | CASSAPGRGSNQPQHF | TGTGCCAGCAGCGCACCGGGACGGGGTAGCAATCAGCCCCAGCATTTT
NA | TRBJ1-4 | many | TRBV28 | CASGKYRKLFF | TGTGCCAGCGGCAAATATAGGAAACTGTTTTTT
NA | TRBJ2-7 | many | TRBV5-1 | CASSLWGTSYEQYF | TGCGCCAGCAGCTTGTGGGGAACCTCCTACGAGCAGTACTTC
NA | TRBJ2-3 | NA | TRBV18 | CASSSSGLSTDTQYF | TGTGCCAGCTCTTCCAGCGGGCTTAGCACAGATACGCAGTATTTT
NA | TRBJ1-6 | many | TRBV11-3 | CASSLGGNSPLHF | TGTGCCAGCAGCTTAGGCGGTAATTCACCCCTCCACTTT
TRBD1 | TRBJ1-2 | NA | TRBV5-1 | CASSADRGRAVGYTF | TGCGCCAGCAGCGCGGACAGGGGGCGAGCGGTTGGCTACACCTTC
NA | TRBJ2-5 | few | TRBV18 | CASSRQETQYF | TGTGCCAGCTCACGCCAAGAGACCCAGTACTTC
NA | TRBJ2-7 | few | TRBV27 | CASSLAQGLAHEQYF | TGTGCCAGCAGTTTAGCCCAGGGACTTGCCCACGAGCAGTACTTC
TRBD1 | TRBJ1-4 | NA | TRBV29-1 | CSVARTGEREKLFF | TGCAGCGTTGCTCGGACAGGGGAGCGTGAAAAACTGTTTTTT
TRBD2 | TRBJ2-1 | NA | TRBV11-2 | CASSLSGVSYDEQFF | TGTGCCAGCAGCTTAAGCGGGGTCTCCTACGATGAGCAGTTCTTC
TRBD1 | TRBJ1-1 | NA | TRBV18 | CASSATGADTEAFF | TGTGCCAGCTCAGCGACAGGGGCGGACACTGAAGCTTTCTTT
NA | TRBJ1-2 | NA | TRBV28 | CASSAFVGYTF | TGTGCCAGCAGTGCCTTCGTTGGCTACACCTTC
TRBD2 | TRBJ2-5 | many | TRBV7-2 | CASSFLAGGPGGQYF | TGTGCCAGCAGCTTCCTAGCGGGAGGACCGGGGGGCCAGTACTTC
TRBD1 | TRBJ2-1 | NA | TRBV7-9 | CASSSRPGQGNEQFF | TGTGCCAGCAGCTCACGTCCGGGACAGGGCAATGAGCAGTTCTTC
TRBD1 | TRBJ2-7 | NA | TRBV4-1 | CASSQDMGQGYEQYF | TGCGCCAGCAGCCAAGATATGGGACAGGGTTACGAGCAGTACTTC
NA | TRBJ2-1 | NA | TRBV29-1 | CSVAPLISRFNEQFF | TGCAGCGTTGCGCCCCTAATTTCTCGCTTCAATGAGCAGTTCTTC
NA | TRBJ1-5 | NA | TRBV7-2 | CASSLVWGEGQPQHF | TGTGCCAGCAGCTTAGTTTGGGGTGAGGGACAGCCCCAGCATTTT
TRBD1 | TRBJ2-7 | many | TRBV29-1 | CSVWDSYKQYF | TGCAGCGTCTGGGACAGTTACAAGCAGTACTTC
TRBD2 | TRBJ2-3 | NA | TRBV5-1 | CASSPSGRGDTQYF | TGCGCCAGCAGCCCTAGCGGGAGGGGAGATACGCAGTATTTT
TRBD1 | TRBJ2-7 | NA | TRBV2 | CASGEGQGAYEQYF | TGTGCCAGCGGTGAGGGGCAGGGGGCCTACGAGCAGTACTTC
TRBD1 | TRBJ2-5 | NA | TRBV2 | CASSRTGGETQYF | TGTGCCAGCAGTCGGACAGGGGGAGAGACCCAGTACTTC
NA | TRBJ2-5 | few | TRBV5-1 | CASSTDYQETQYF | TGCGCCAGCAGCACCGACTATCAAGAGACCCAGTACTTC
TRBD1 | TRBJ2-7 | NA | TRBV11-2 | CASSFRRGSYEQYF | TGTGCCAGCAGCTTCCGCAGGGGGAGCTACGAGCAGTACTTC
NA | TRBJ2-7 | NA | TRBV5-6 | CASSLGTDYEQYF | TGTGCCAGCAGCTTGGGGACAGACTACGAGCAGTACTTC
NA | TRBJ2-1 | NA | TRBV5-4 | CASRVVGARDNEQFF | TGTGCCAGCAGGGTGGTGGGGGCGAGGGACAATGAGCAGTTCTTC
NA | TRBJ1-5 | NA | TRBV2 | CASIGGVGQPQHF | TGTGCCAGCATAGGGGGGGTCGGCCAGCCCCAGCATTTT
NA | TRBJ1-3 | many | TRBV18 | CASSPGSSPSDTIYF | TGTGCCAGCTCACCAGGGTCCTCTCCGAGTGACACCATATATTTT